These 3 T cell receptor beta chains originate from one sample sequenced in a study of naive and memory T cell subsets. Ligated cDNA underwent four rounds of PCR with nested alpha and beta constant region primers and SP2. TCRdb itself ran the 5' RACE reads through MiXCR, one entry per CDR3 protein. Of some 60,000 distinct CDR3 sequences listed, 8% were seen once; the top ten hold under 25%. A UMI-containing oligonucleotide was joined by 3' ligation to the TCR cDNA template. The receptors come from a female donor in good health.

The sample holds many counts of this clonotype. V usage is TRBV12-3 or TRBV12-4 and J usage is TRBJ1-5; no clear D gene. V was clipped by 3 bases and J by 4 bases, with 7 bases between them. The length of the CDR3 is 13 residues. The CDR3: CASSLQENQPQHF. The CDR3 DNA reads TGTGCCAGCAGTTTGCAGGAGAATCAGCCCCAGCATTTT.

The chain links TRBV6-2 or TRBV6-3 to TRBJ2-7, with D unclear. Germline V gives CDR1 MNHEY, CDR2 SVGEGT. The CDR3 spans 12 residues. V lost 6 bases and J 5 bases, leaving 11 bases between the germline ends. The CDR3 here is CASSLKINEQYF. DNA of the CDR3: TGTGCCAGCAGCCTCAAAATTAACGAGCAGTACTTC.

The chain couples TRBV18 to TRBJ2-7, with D possibly being TRBD1 or TRBD2 (5 bases each). Germline assignment: CDR1 KGHSH and CDR2 LQKENI. The CDR3 sequence is 12 residues long. Trimming removed 0 bases at V and 5 bases at J, with 5 bases between. The CDR3 is CASSPPGDEQYF. CDR3 in DNA: TGTGCCAGCTCACCACCGGGGGACGAGCAGTACTTC.